The rows below give T cell receptor beta chains drawn from one sample of a study of human T cells and chemical hapten exposure. From the RACE reads, TCRdb called clonotypes with MiXCR, one entry per CDR3 protein. Of 150,000 to 200,000 distinct CDR3 sequences listed, more than 20% are singletons. The source was whole blood, collected in connection with sensitization to the hapten diphenylcyclopropenone (DPC). Receptor source: a woman aged 50 to 60 with alopecia areata. Some clones in this sample may be carry-over from other donors' samples. Each CDR3 is given with its conserved first and last residue. Each record gives: J gene, clone size, V gene, D gene, CDR3 protein, CDR3 DNA. A D gene is named only where the DNA matches it firmly. Rows give clone size only sometimes, using once, few, many, or a class for an expanded clone.

j_gene: TRBJ1-1; abundance: few; v_gene: TRBV5-4; d_gene: .; CDR3aa: CASSLQGPNTEAFF; CDR3nt: TGTGCCAGCAGCTTGCAGGGGCCGAACACTGAAGCTTTCTTT
j_gene: TRBJ2-3; abundance: .; v_gene: TRBV20-1; d_gene: TRBD2; CDR3aa: CSANIAGYTDTQYF; CDR3nt: TGCAGTGCTAACATAGCGGGATACACAGATACGCAGTATTTT
j_gene: TRBJ1-2; abundance: .; v_gene: TRBV20-1; d_gene: .; CDR3aa: CSARGQQYYGYTF; CDR3nt: TGCAGTGCTAGAGGACAGCAATACTATGGCTACACCTTC
j_gene: TRBJ1-1; abundance: many; v_gene: TRBV7-9; d_gene: TRBD1; CDR3aa: CASSPHRGGNTEAFF; CDR3nt: TGTGCCAGCAGCCCCCACAGGGGCGGGAACACTGAAGCTTTCTTT
j_gene: TRBJ2-7; abundance: .; v_gene: TRBV18; d_gene: .; CDR3aa: CASSILPGLRTYEQYF; CDR3nt: TGTGCCAGCTCCATATTGCCGGGACTCCGAACCTACGAGCAGTACTTC
j_gene: TRBJ2-3; abundance: few; v_gene: TRBV10-3; d_gene: TRBD2; CDR3aa: CAIRPVAGVSDTQYF; CDR3nt: TGTGCCATCAGACCAGTAGCGGGAGTGTCAGATACGCAGTATTTT
j_gene: TRBJ2-5; abundance: .; v_gene: TRBV29-1; d_gene: .; CDR3aa: CSVQEGETQYF; CDR3nt: TGCAGCGTTCAAGAGGGGGAGACCCAGTACTTC
j_gene: TRBJ2-5; abundance: .; v_gene: TRBV15; d_gene: TRBD1; CDR3aa: CATSRTGGVETQYF; CDR3nt: TGTGCCACCAGCAGGACAGGGGGCGTTGAGACCCAGTACTTC
j_gene: TRBJ2-3; abundance: .; v_gene: TRBV7-3; d_gene: TRBD1; CDR3aa: CASSRDRGRGTDTQYF; CDR3nt: TGTGCCAGCAGCCGCGACAGGGGGCGTGGCACAGATACGCAGTATTTT
j_gene: TRBJ2-2; abundance: .; v_gene: TRBV6-2/TRBV6-3; d_gene: TRBD1; CDR3aa: CASSYSPDRKDTGELFF; CDR3nt: TGTGCCAGCAGTTACTCCCCGGACAGGAAGGACACCGGGGAGCTGTTTTTT
j_gene: TRBJ2-7; abundance: few; v_gene: TRBV6-5; d_gene: TRBD1; CDR3aa: CASSNPGQGREQYF; CDR3nt: TGTGCCAGCAGTAACCCGGGACAGGGGAGGGAGCAGTACTTC